This entry concerns a single T cell receptor (beta chain). A read error may produce the germline difference seen at one junction end. Germline V gives CDR1 SGHNT, CDR2 YENEEA. CDR3 size: 19 residues. The data are from a study of graft-versus-host responses after intestinal transplantation. From the graft tissue, intraepithelial and lamina propria lymphocytes were released through processing. The table came from immunoSEQ multiplex PCR; TCRdb's copy has only in-frame clones and leaves some out. The sample contains approximately 37,000 clones, roughly nine tenths of which appear only once. The V call is TRBV11-3, the J call TRBJ1-5; 7 nucleotides line up with TRBD1. Source: ileum tissue, taken around seven months after intestinal transplant. This sequence originates from a human patient who received an intestinal transplant, so some T cells may come from the graft donor. CDR3 sequence reads: CVSSLGQARTGRDLEPQHF. The CDR3 DNA follows: TGTGTCAGCAGCTTAGGACAGGCTAGGACAGGCCGAGATCTTGAGCCCCAGCATTTT.